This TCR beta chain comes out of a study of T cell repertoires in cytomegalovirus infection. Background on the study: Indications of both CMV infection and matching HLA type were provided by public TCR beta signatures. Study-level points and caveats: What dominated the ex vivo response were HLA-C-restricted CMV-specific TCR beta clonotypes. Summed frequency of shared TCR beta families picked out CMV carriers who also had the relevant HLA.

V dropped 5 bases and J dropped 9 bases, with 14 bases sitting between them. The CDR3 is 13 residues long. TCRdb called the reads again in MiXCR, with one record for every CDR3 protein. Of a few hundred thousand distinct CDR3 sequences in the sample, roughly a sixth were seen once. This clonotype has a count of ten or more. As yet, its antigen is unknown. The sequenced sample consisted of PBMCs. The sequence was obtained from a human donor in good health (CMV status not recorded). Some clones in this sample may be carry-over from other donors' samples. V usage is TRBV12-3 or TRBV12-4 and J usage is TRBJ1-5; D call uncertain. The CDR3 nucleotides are TGTGCCAGCAGTCCCTTGGGAAGCGGGCCCCAGCATTTT. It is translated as CASSPLGSGPQHF.